The clone carrying this TCR beta chain was observed a few times. Its cognate antigen is unknown. The entry originates in a study of memory B cells and T cells in multiple sclerosis. Using immunoSEQ multiplex PCR, the repertoire was profiled, and TCRdb retains in-frame clones only, with some absent. The data contain 9,500 to 15,000 clones, approximately 85% of them singletons. Separate sequencing covered autoproliferating (CFSE-dim) and non-proliferating (CFSE-high) T cells from stimulus-free culture. Pooled replicate wells came from approximately 51 million CFSE-labeled PBMCs cultured about seven days without stimulus. General study results and limits: Shared clonotype counts depended on differing compartment clone-set sizes and were normalized.

Germline values: CDR1 SGHVS, CDR2 FNYEAQ. V was pared by 2 bases and J by 3 bases, with 14 bases between. This CDR3 has 15 amino acids. The sample was PBMCs from blood kept in culture. This sequence joins TRBV7-6 and TRBJ2-7, with a possible D match to TRBD2 (6 bases). This receptor was identified in a human donor with multiple sclerosis. DNA of the CDR3: TGTGCCAGCAGCTTATTGGAGGGGACTGGCTACGAGCAGTACTTC. Protein product: CASSLLEGTGYEQYF. Full variable domain (remainder filled in from reference TRBV7-6 and TRBJ2-7): GAGVSQSPRYKVTKRGQDVALRCDPISGHVSLYWYRQALGQGPEFLTYFNYEAQQDKSGLPNDRFSAERPEGSISTLTIQRTEQRDSAMYRCASSLLEGTGYEQYFGPGTRLTVT.